This T cell receptor beta chain was identified during a study of siplizumab effects on memory and regulatory T cells. Whole-study findings and limits: Some alloreactive sequences were traceable to unstimulated CD4+ memory cells, and siplizumab significantly reduced them. There appeared to be greater diversity in naive T cells than in memory cells, and naive T cells seemed major contributors to the alloresponse. There was no confirmation of the suppressive function of proliferating Tregs from siplizumab cultures.

A note on this clone: No antigen is known for it.

Germline CDR1 reads SGHVS; CDR2 reads FQNEAQ. The ends were cut back, 0 bases at V and 1 base at J, with 14 bases in the middle. The CDR3 has 17 amino acids. For every sample, about 10^5 TCR templates were assayed. The method was immunoSEQ multiplex PCR; TCRdb's version includes in-frame clones alone and lacks a portion of them. The profile shows over 70,000 clones, approximately 95% of them singletons. The origin of this receptor is a human donor in good health. V is TRBV7-8 and J is TRBJ2-3; tentative D call: TRBD2 (6 bases). The sample taken for sequencing was CD8+ T cells sorted from blood. CDR3 in amino acids: CASSLARMGGRTDTQYF. CDR3 in DNA: TGTGCCAGCAGCTTAGCGCGAATGGGAGGTCGCACAGATACGCAGTATTTT.